This TCR beta chain was retrieved from a study of T-cell memory formation after mild COVID-19. This clonotype was seen a single time. CDR1 and CDR2 from the germline V gene are MNHEY and SVGAGI. The ends were cut back, 6 bases at V and 9 bases at J, with 12 bases in the middle. The CDR3 length is 13 residues. TCRdb re-called the 5' RACE reads through MiXCR, storing one row per CDR3 protein. The repertoire consists of about 390,000 distinct CDR3 sequences, with 16% occurring once and the leading ten covering about 22%. The clonotype comes from a man younger than 35 who had mild COVID-19 (a few samples of this study predate the infection). Cell type and time point are not known. The sample consisted of PBMCs or a T cell subset sorted from them (not recorded which). The gene calls are TRBV6-5 and TRBJ1-6, with D perhaps TRBD1 (5 bases). CDR3 sequence: CASREQGSSPLHF. CDR3 sequence (DNA): TGTGCCAGCAGAGAGCAGGGAAGTTCACCCCTCCACTTT.